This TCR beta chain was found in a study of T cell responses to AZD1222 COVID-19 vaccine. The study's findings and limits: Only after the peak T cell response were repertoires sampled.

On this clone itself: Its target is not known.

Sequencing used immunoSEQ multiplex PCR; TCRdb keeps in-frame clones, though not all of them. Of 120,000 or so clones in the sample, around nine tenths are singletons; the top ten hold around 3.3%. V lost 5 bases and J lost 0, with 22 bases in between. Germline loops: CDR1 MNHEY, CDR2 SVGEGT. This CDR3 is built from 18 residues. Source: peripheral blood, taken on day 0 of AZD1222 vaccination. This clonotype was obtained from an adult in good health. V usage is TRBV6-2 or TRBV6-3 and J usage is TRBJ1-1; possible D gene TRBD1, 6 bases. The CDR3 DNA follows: TGTGCCAGCAGTATTTTACCGGGACAACGGGGGCTGAACACTGAAGCTTTCTTT. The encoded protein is CASSILPGQRGLNTEAFF.